Presented here are 28 T cell receptor beta chains from one specimen sequenced in a study of shared clonotypes between healthy human individuals. Libraries were prepared by immunoSEQ multiplex PCR; TCRdb keeps only in-frame clonotypes and omits some of them. The profile shows about 490,000 clones, 76% of them singletons. The specimen sequenced was PBMCs. The receptors shown here come from a woman aged 40 to 50 in good health. Some clones in this sample may be carry-over from other donors' samples.

This rearrangement joins TRBV9 to TRBJ2-1; 8 positions agree with TRBD1. The germline V gene encodes CDR1 SGDLS and CDR2 YYNGEE. V dropped 0 bases and J dropped 9; count of bases not matched to a gene: 5. This CDR3 has 14 residues. CDR3 in DNA: TGTGCCAGCAGCGTAGTTGGACAGGGAGTTGAGCAGTTCTTC. Translating gives CASSVVGQGVEQFF.

The chain recombines TRBV2 with TRBJ1-5, with D possibly being TRBD1 (5 bases). This CDR3 has 17 amino acids. The V gene lost 7 bases and the J gene lost 0 bases, with 19 bases spanning the gap. CDR1 and CDR2 (germline): SNHLY, FYNNEI. CDR3 amino acids: CASTTERGANSNQPQHF. The CDR3 bases are TGTGCCAGCACAACCGAACGTGGGGCGAATAGCAATCAGCCCCAGCATTTT. The full variable domain, completed using reference TRBV2 and TRBJ1-5, is EPEVTQTPSHQVTQMGQEVILRCVPISNHLYFYWYRQILGQKVEFLVSFYNNEISEKSEIFDDQFSVERPDGSNFTLKIRSTKLEDSAMYFCASTTERGANSNQPQHFGDGTRLSIL.

The J gene is TRBJ2-3, the V gene TRBV5-5, with no clear D. V lost 0 bases and J 2 bases, leaving 7 bases between the germline ends. From germline, CDR1 is SGHKS and CDR2 YYEKEE (reference sequence). The CDR3 sequence is 14 residues long. The CDR3 DNA reads as TGTGCCAGCAGCTTGGTAGGCACCACAGATACGCAGTATTTT. Protein product: CASSLVGTTDTQYF.

The CDR3 region has the DNA TGTGCCAGCACGACGAGCAATCAGCCCCAGCATTTT. Its protein is CASTTSNQPQHF. The chain carries TRBV28 and TRBJ1-5; D gene uncertain. This CDR3 spans 12 amino acids. The V end lost 7 bases, the J end lost 1 base, and 5 bases lay between the germline ends. Looked up from germline, CDR1 is MDHEN and CDR2 is SYDVKM.

This clone was observed a few times. The rearrangement uses TRBV7-9 and TRBJ2-1; D is undetermined. The germline gives CDR1 SEHNR, CDR2 FQNEAQ (reference sequence). Trimming took 2 bases from V and 0 from J, leaving 11 bases between them. The CDR3 runs to 16 residues. In DNA form, the CDR3 reads TGTGCCAGCAGCTTATTACACGGAAGCTCCTACAATGAGCAGTTCTTC. This encodes CASSLLHGSSYNEQFF.

The chain employs TRBV5-1 and TRBJ2-1; possibly TRBD2 for D (6 bases). The CDR3 has 15 residues. The V gene lost 3 bases and the J gene lost 6 bases, with 16 bases spanning the gap. Looked up from germline, CDR1 is SGHRS and CDR2 is YFSETQ. CDR3 coding DNA: TGCGCCAGCAGCTCCCTCCCGAGTAGCGGCAATGAGCAGTTCTTC. Amino acids: CASSSLPSSGNEQFF.

This clone was observed a single time. The CDR3 region has the DNA TGTGCCAGCAGTCGCCGGGACAGGGCCACCTCCGGGGAGCTGTTTTTT. Encoded protein: CASSRRDRATSGELFF. The gene calls are TRBV7-6 and TRBJ2-2; 9 bases align to TRBD1. V was pared by 6 bases and J by 6 bases, with 11 bases of the junction left unmatched. The CDR3 totals 16 residues. Germline V gene data show CDR1 as SGHVS and CDR2 as FNYEAQ. Drawing the rest from reference TRBV7-6 and TRBJ2-2, the complete variable domain is GAGVSQSPRYKVTKRGQDVALRCDPISGHVSLYWYRQALGQGPEFLTYFNYEAQQDKSGLPNDRFSAERPEGSISTLTIQRTEQRDSAMYRCASSRRDRATSGELFFGEGSRLTVL.

CDR3 bases: TGTGCCAGCAGCTTATACCAGGGGGCTAATCAGCCCCAGCATTTT. It specifies CASSLYQGANQPQHF. The chain employs TRBV7-6 and TRBJ1-5, with TRBD1 matching 8 bases. CDR3 length equals 15 residues. J gave up 4 bases and V 2 bases, and 4 bases lay outside the gene matches. Looked up from germline, CDR1 is SGHVS and CDR2 is FNYEAQ.

The rearrangement uses TRBV6-6 and TRBJ1-6; D not certain. V was clipped by 6 bases and J by 10 bases, with 10 bases between them. The CDR3 is made up of 12 amino acids. Per germline, CDR1 MNHNY and CDR2 SVGAGI (reference sequence). This CDR3 reads CASRGRGSPLHF. CDR3 nucleotide sequence: TGTGCCAGCAGAGGTCGTGGGTCACCCCTCCACTTT.

With regard to this clone: This sequence is one base from a far larger clone and is likely a read error. Different DNA sequences within this sample yield the same CDR3. J is TRBJ2-7 and V is TRBV2; 12 bases map to TRBD2. The CDR3 is 19 residues long. The ends lost 7 bases at V and 6 bases at J; junction bases unmatched: 22. Germline V gene lookup returns CDR1 SNHLY and CDR2 FYNNEI. The CDR3 sequence is CASTRGTSGRAVSEAEQYF. The CDR3, as DNA: TGTGCCAGCACTCGGGGGACTAGCGGGCGGGCCGTCTCCGAGGCCGAGCAGTACTTC. Complete variable domain (other parts from reference TRBV2 and TRBJ2-7): EPEVTQTPSHQVTQMGQEVILRCVPISNHLYFYWYRQILGQKVEFLVSFYNNEISEKSEIFDDQFSVERPDGSNFTLKIRSTKLEDSAMYFCASTRGTSGRAVSEAEQYFGPGTRLTVT.

CDR3 nucleotide sequence: TGTGCCAGCAGTTACGGGGCGTCTGGGGCCAACGTCCTGACTTTC. Protein product: CASSYGASGANVLTF. The chain has TRBV6-6 and TRBJ2-6; the D gene is possibly TRBD1 (5 bases). Germline-derived CDR1 and CDR2 are MNHNY and SVGAGI (reference sequence). The CDR3 has 15 residues. V lost 2 bases to trimming and J lost 1 base, with 6 bases between them.

The sample holds many counts of this clone. Other DNA sequences within the sample encode an identical CDR3. The chain couples TRBV29-1 to TRBJ2-5; D might be TRBD2 (5 bases). The V gene lost 1 base and the J gene lost 2 bases, with 8 bases spanning the gap. CDR3 length: 13 residues. Per the germline V gene, CDR1 is SQVTM and CDR2 is ANQGSEA. The CDR3, as DNA: TGCAGCGTTGAAGTAGCGACACAAGAGACCCAGTACTTC. Protein: CSVEVATQETQYF.

With regard to this clone: At the DNA level, this CDR3 is encoded by other sequences in the same sample as well. The genes are TRBV20-1 and TRBJ2-1; no clear D gene. The CDR3 covers 11 residues. Germline CDR1 reads DFQATT; CDR2 reads SNEGSKA (reference sequence). V dropped 3 bases and J dropped 4 bases, with 4 bases sitting between them. In DNA, the CDR3 is TGCAGTGCTAGGGGATACAATGAGCAGTTCTTC. Protein product: CSARGYNEQFF.

This chain connects TRBV5-1 to TRBJ2-2; D might be TRBD1 (5 bases). The CDR3 covers 15 residues. Trimming removed 3 bases from V and 7 bases from J, with 16 bases in between. The germline CDR1 and CDR2 sequences are SGHRS and YFSETQ. The CDR3 reads CASSSSWQGNGELFF. CDR3 sequence (DNA): TGCGCCAGCAGCTCCAGTTGGCAGGGTAACGGGGAGCTGTTTTTT.

The rearrangement uses TRBV28 and TRBJ2-7, with TRBD1 as a possible D gene (6 bases). The V gene's germline CDR1 is MDHEN and CDR2 SYDVKM. Trimming shortened V by 2 bases and J by 0 bases, and 11 bases separated the two germline ends. The CDR3 totals 15 residues. The CDR3 DNA follows: TGTGCCAGCAGTTTAGTTCCAGGGGACTCCTACGAGCAGTACTTC. It specifies CASSLVPGDSYEQYF.

This clone was counted a few times. The chain has TRBV7-3 and TRBJ2-3, with unresolved D. CDR1 and CDR2 from the germline V gene are SGHTA and FQGTGA. V lost 1 base, J lost 4 bases, and 3 bases lay in between. This CDR3 contains 12 residues. CDR3 coding DNA: TGTGCCAGCAGCTTAATGTCAGATACGCAGTATTTT. Its translation is CASSLMSDTQYF.

The chain is built from TRBV7-6 and TRBJ2-7, with no clear D. The CDR3 contains 13 residues. V was clipped by 1 base and J by 0 bases, with 4 bases between them. Germline V gene lookup returns CDR1 SGHVS and CDR2 FNYEAQ. The DNA of the CDR3 is TGTGCCAGCAGCTTAGAGAGCTCCTACGAGCAGTACTTC. This translates into CASSLESSYEQYF.

This clone is a singleton in its sample. In nucleotides, the CDR3 is TGCAGTGCTTATAACAATGAGCAGTTCTTC. Translation gives CSAYNNEQFF. V gene TRBV20-1 combines with J gene TRBJ2-1; D call uncertain. The germline V and J ends were trimmed by 5 bases and 5 bases, with 4 bases remaining between them. The CDR3 runs to 10 residues. Germline assignment: CDR1 DFQATT and CDR2 SNEGSKA (reference sequence).

This clone was seen more than once but under ten times. This specimen includes other DNA sequences encoding the same CDR3. The rearrangement joins TRBV19 to TRBJ1-5; 11 positions agree with TRBD1. The CDR3 has 13 amino acids. Losses at the gene ends were 6 bases for V and 6 bases for J; bases not matched to a gene: 1. Germline CDR1 LNHDA, CDR2 SQIVND (reference sequence). This CDR3 is CASSGTGGQPQHF. The CDR3 region has the DNA TGTGCCAGTAGCGGGACAGGGGGTCAGCCCCAGCATTTT.

This clone was detected only once. The rearrangement links TRBV30 to TRBJ1-4, with TRBD1 matching over 7 bases. This CDR3 spans 14 amino acids. The ends lost 2 bases at V and 10 bases at J; junction bases unmatched: 10. The germline CDR1 and CDR2 sequences are GTSNPN and SVGIG (reference sequence). The DNA of the CDR3 is TGTGCCTGGAGTCCAGGACAGGCGGGAGGAAAACTGTTTTTT. Encoded protein: CAWSPGQAGGKLFF.

This clone was recorded many times. The CDR3 DNA follows: TGTGCCAGCAGCCAAGATATCGGGAGAGGCCTCAATGAGCAGTTCTTC. Residues: CASSQDIGRGLNEQFF. The genes are TRBV14 and TRBJ2-1, with D perhaps matching TRBD2 (6 bases). V dropped 0 bases and J dropped 6 bases, with 15 bases sitting between them. Germline V gene lookup returns CDR1 SGHDN and CDR2 FVKESK. This CDR3 is built from 16 residues.

This clone was picked up a small number of times. This chain uses TRBV7-8 with TRBJ2-7; 7 positions agree with TRBD2. Germline V lookup: CDR1 SGHVS, CDR2 FQNEAQ. The CDR3 has 14 amino acids. J gave up 6 bases and V 5 bases, and 10 bases lay outside the gene matches. The CDR3 sequence: CASSRGEGVGEQYF. For the CDR3, the DNA is TGTGCCAGCAGCCGGGGGGAGGGAGTGGGCGAGCAGTACTTC. Drawing the rest from reference TRBV7-8 and TRBJ2-7, the complete variable domain is GAGVSQSPRYKVAKRGQDVALRCDPISGHVSLFWYQQALGQGPEFLTYFQNEAQLDKSGLPSDRFFAERPEGSVSTLKIQRTQQEDSAVYLCASSRGEGVGEQYFGPGTRLTVT.

V is TRBV6-6 and J is TRBJ2-3; D possibly uses TRBD1 or TRBD2 (5 bases each). The germline V gene encodes CDR1 MNHNY and CDR2 SVGAGI (reference sequence). This CDR3 is built from 15 residues. V lost 4 bases and J 1 base, leaving 12 bases between the germline ends. The CDR3 region is CASSFFGGGTDTQYF. CDR3 sequence (DNA): TGTGCCAGCAGTTTCTTTGGGGGTGGCACAGATACGCAGTATTTT.

This clone has more than one count but fewer than ten. CDR3 nucleotide sequence: TGTGCCAGCAGCCTAACAACCTGGGTTGGGACCGGGGAGCTGTTTTTT. Its translation is CASSLTTWVGTGELFF. The J gene is TRBJ2-2, the V gene TRBV11-2; D not resolved. The CDR3 loop spans 16 amino acids. Germline V gene lookup returns CDR1 SGHAT and CDR2 FQNNGV. The germline V and J ends were trimmed by 5 bases and 5 bases, with 18 bases remaining between them. Full variable domain (remainder filled in from reference TRBV11-2 and TRBJ2-2): EAGVAQSPRYKIIEKRQSVAFWCNPISGHATLYWYQQILGQGPKLLIQFQNNGVVDDSQLPKDRFSAERLKGVDSTLKIQPAKLEDSAVYLCASSLTTWVGTGELFFGEGSRLTVL.

The chain links TRBV7-6 to TRBJ1-1; 7 bases match TRBD1. This CDR3 is built from 17 residues. The V and J ends lost 2 bases and 6 bases, in that order; junction bases with no gene match: 15. Germline loops: CDR1 SGHVS, CDR2 FNYEAQ. CDR3: CASSLQLQGSGFAEAFF. The CDR3 DNA is TGTGCCAGCAGCTTACAACTACAGGGGTCAGGGTTCGCTGAAGCTTTCTTT.

This chain uses TRBV6-7 with TRBJ1-5; D is perhaps TRBD1 (5 bases). TRBV6-7 carries the ORF label, with uncertain function. Trimming removed 0 bases at V and 2 bases at J, with 11 bases between. This CDR3 region has 16 residues. The DNA for the CDR3 is TGTGCCAGCAGTTACTCCCAGGGCTGGGGCAATCAGCCCCAGCATTTT. Protein: CASSYSQGWGNQPQHF.

This chain connects TRBV2 to TRBJ2-3; 9 positions agree with TRBD2. This CDR3 region has 16 residues. V trimming: 3 bases; J trimming: 3 bases; junction bases outside the gene matches: 7. Germline V CDR1 and CDR2: SNHLY, FYNNEI. CDR3 bases: TGTGCCAGCAGTGATGGCAGGACTAGCGTTACAGATACGCAGTATTTT. This gives the protein CASSDGRTSVTDTQYF.

The chain uses TRBV25-1 and TRBJ1-4; D is uncertain. This CDR3 spans 15 amino acids. CDR1 MGHDK and CDR2 SYGVNS come from the germline V gene. V lost 1 base, J lost 3 bases, and 9 bases lay in between. In DNA, the CDR3 is TGTGCCAGCAGTGAATCAGAGGGTGCTAATGAAAAACTGTTTTTT. It codes for CASSESEGANEKLFF.